Listed here are 2 T cell receptor beta chains from one sample, sequenced in a study of post-analysis software for immune sequencing data. The study, taken as a whole, reports: A handful of TRBV segments were significantly more frequent in patients than in controls. TRBV5-6, TRBV5-1 and TRBV20-1 were among these segments.

The TCR beta cDNA libraries carried unique molecular identifiers. TCRdb reprocessed the PCR reads via MiXCR and lists one record per CDR3 protein. The sample yields about 810,000 distinct CDR3 sequences, under 70% seen once. Antigen specificity for these receptors is unknown. Sequenced sample: blood. These receptors all stem from a girl between 10 and 17 years old with multiple sclerosis.

The gene calls are TRBV5-5 and TRBJ2-7, with a possible D match to TRBD1 (6 bases). Trimming cost V 3 bases and J 2 bases, with 12 bases left between them. The germline V gene has CDR1 SGHKS and CDR2 YYEKEE (reference sequence). CDR3 length equals 14 residues. The CDR3 sequence: CASSWTVTTYEQYF. The CDR3 coding sequence is TGTGCCAGCAGCTGGACAGTTACTACCTACGAGCAGTACTTC.

The rearrangement links TRBV6-5 to TRBJ2-7, with 9 bases matching TRBD2. Trimming removed 7 bases from V and 1 base from J; junction bases left unmatched: 8. The germline gives CDR1 MNHEY, CDR2 SVGAGI. This CDR3 contains 15 residues. CDR3: CASKRVAGESYEQYF. The CDR3 bases are TGTGCCAGCAAGAGGGTAGCGGGAGAATCCTACGAGCAGTACTTC.